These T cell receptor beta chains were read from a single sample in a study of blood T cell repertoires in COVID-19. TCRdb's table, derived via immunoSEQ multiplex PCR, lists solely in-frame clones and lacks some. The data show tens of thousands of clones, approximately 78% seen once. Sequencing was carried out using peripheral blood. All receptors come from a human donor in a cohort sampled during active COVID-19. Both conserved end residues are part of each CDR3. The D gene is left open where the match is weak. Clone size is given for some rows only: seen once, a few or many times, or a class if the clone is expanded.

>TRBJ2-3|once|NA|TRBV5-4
CASSTLTGLPQDTQYF
TGTGCCAGCAGCACGTTAACAGGGCTCCCTCAGGATACGCAGTATTTT
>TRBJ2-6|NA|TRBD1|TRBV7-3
CASSSTGSGANVLTF
TGTGCCAGCAGCTCGACAGGGTCTGGGGCCAACGTCCTGACTTTC
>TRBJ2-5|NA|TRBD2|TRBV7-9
CASSLVAGGWETQYF
TGTGCCAGCAGCTTAGTAGCGGGGGGCTGGGAGACCCAGTACTTC
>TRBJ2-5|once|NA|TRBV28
CASSLLGKTQYF
TGTGCCAGCAGTCTTCTCGGGAAGACCCAGTACTTC
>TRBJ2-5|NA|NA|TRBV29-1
CSVEDWKGGRETQYF
TGCAGCGTTGAAGATTGGAAAGGGGGAAGGGAGACCCAGTACTTC
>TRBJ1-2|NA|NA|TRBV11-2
CASSLAATAGGYTF
TGTGCCAGCAGCTTAGCGGCAACAGCCGGTGGCTACACCTTC
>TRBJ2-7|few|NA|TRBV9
CASSPRRASYEQYF
TGTGCCAGCAGCCCCCGGAGGGCCTCCTACGAGCAGTACTTC
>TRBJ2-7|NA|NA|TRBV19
CASSTSGQYEQYF
TGTGCCAGTAGTACCTCAGGGCAATACGAGCAGTACTTC
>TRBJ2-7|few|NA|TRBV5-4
CASSLQTGTYEQYF
TGTGCCAGCAGCTTGCAGACAGGAACCTACGAGCAGTACTTC
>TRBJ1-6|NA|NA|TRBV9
CASSSRIRGNSPLHF
TGTGCCAGCAGCTCAAGGATCAGGGGCAATTCACCCCTCCACTTT
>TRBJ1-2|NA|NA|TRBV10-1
CASSDMAGYGYTF
TGCGCCAGCAGTGATATGGCAGGCTATGGCTACACCTTC
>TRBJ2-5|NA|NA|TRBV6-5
CASSYSGQVQETQYF
TGTGCCAGCAGTTACTCGGGTCAGGTTCAAGAGACCCAGTACTTC
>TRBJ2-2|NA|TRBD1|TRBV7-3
CASSLTRDRGWTGELFF
TGTGCCAGCAGCTTGACCCGGGACAGGGGGTGGACCGGGGAGCTGTTTTTT
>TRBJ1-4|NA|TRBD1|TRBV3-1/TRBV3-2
CASSPGQGDEKLFF
TGTGCCAGCAGCCCGGGACAGGGGGATGAAAAACTGTTTTTT
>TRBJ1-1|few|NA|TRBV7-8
CASSLDSITEAFF
TGTGCCAGCAGCTTAGACAGCATCACTGAAGCTTTCTTT
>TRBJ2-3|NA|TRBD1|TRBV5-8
CASSVGDRVADTQYF
TGTGCCAGCAGCGTGGGGGACAGGGTGGCAGATACGCAGTATTTT
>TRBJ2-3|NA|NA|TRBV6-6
CASNLQGAGTDTQYF
TGTGCCAGCAATCTTCAGGGCGCAGGCACAGATACGCAGTATTTT
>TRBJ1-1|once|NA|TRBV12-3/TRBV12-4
CASSPVRNTEAFF
TGTGCCAGCAGTCCTGTTCGGAACACTGAAGCTTTCTTT
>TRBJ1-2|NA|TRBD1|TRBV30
CAWSGDRGRGYTF
TGTGCCTGGAGTGGGGACAGGGGGCGAGGCTACACCTTC
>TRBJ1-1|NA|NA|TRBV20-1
CSAQNTEAFF
TGCAGTGCTCAGAACACTGAAGCTTTCTTT
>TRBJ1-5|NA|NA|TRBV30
CAWARGGVFQPQHF
TGTGCCTGGGCGAGGGGGGGGGTCTTCCAGCCCCAGCATTTT
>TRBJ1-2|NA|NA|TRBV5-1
CASSLAPQGGYTF
TGCGCCAGCAGCTTGGCCCCGCAGGGTGGCTACACCTTC
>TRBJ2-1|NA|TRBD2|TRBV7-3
CASRGGLVINEQFF
TGTGCCAGCAGAGGGGGACTAGTAATCAATGAGCAGTTCTTC
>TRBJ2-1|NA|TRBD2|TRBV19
CASSMGGGASYNEQFF
TGTGCCAGTAGCATGGGCGGGGGGGCATCCTACAATGAGCAGTTCTTC
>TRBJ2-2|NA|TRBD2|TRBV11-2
CASSLALGRGGTGELFF
TGTGCCAGCAGCTTAGCCCTGGGGCGGGGAGGGACCGGGGAGCTGTTTTTT
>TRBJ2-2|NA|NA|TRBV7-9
CASSLDRYTGELFF
TGTGCCAGCAGCTTAGACAGATACACCGGGGAGCTGTTTTTT
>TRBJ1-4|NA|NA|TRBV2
CASSEFSGANEKLFF
TGTGCCAGCAGTGAATTTTCGGGGGCTAATGAAAAACTGTTTTTT
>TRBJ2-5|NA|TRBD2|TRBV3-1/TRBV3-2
CASSKGIAGEETQYF
TGTGCCAGCAGTAAAGGGATAGCGGGAGAAGAGACCCAGTACTTC